This section outlines one T cell receptor (beta chain) sequence together with its context. Antigen specificity is unknown. CDR3 length equals 16 residues. V gave up 3 bases and J gave up 2 bases; unmatched junction bases: 0. The germline CDR1 and CDR2 sequences are LNHNV and YYDKDF (reference sequence). This record belongs to a study of shared clonotypes between healthy human individuals. Overall study: The plates for each donor numbered three CD4 naive, three CD4 memory, two CD8 naive and one CD8 memory.

Study-level results: Richness estimates generally favored naive over memory subsets.

Generated by immunoSEQ multiplex PCR, the TCRdb table keeps only in-frame clones and is missing some. The repertoire holds about 990,000 clones, approximately 80% seen once, with roughly 0.61% in the top ten. Sample: memory CD4+ T cells from PBMCs. Documented subset: CD45RA-negative fraction. J is TRBJ2-6 and V is TRBV15; 11 nucleotides match TRBD1. The sequence was obtained from a man between 18 and 35 years old in good health. Some clones in this sample may be carry-over from other donors' samples. The CDR3 nucleotides read TGTGCCACCAGCAGGGGACAGGGGGCTGGGGCCAACGTCCTGACTTTC. Translating gives CATSRGQGAGANVLTF.